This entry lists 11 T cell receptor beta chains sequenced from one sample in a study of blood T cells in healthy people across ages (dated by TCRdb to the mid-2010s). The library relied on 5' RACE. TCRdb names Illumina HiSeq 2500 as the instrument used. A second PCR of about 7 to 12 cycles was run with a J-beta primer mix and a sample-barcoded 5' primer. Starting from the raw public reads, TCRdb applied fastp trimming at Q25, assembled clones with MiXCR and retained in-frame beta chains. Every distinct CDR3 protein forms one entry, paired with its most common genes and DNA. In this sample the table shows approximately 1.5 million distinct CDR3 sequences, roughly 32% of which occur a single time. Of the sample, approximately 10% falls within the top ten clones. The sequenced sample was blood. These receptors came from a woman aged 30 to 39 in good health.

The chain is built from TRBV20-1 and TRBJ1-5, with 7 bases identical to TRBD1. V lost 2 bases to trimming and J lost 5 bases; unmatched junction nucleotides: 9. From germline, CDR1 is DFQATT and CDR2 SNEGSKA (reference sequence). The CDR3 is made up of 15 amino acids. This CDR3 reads CSARSRDRNHQPQHF. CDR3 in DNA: TGCAGTGCTAGATCCCGGGACAGAAACCATCAGCCCCAGCATTTT.

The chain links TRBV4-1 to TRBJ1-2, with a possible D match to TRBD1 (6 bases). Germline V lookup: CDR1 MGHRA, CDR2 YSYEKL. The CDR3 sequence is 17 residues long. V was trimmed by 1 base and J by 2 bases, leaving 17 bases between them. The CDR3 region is CASSQVATGPANYGYTF. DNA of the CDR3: TGCGCCAGCAGCCAAGTGGCGACAGGCCCAGCGAACTATGGCTACACCTTC.

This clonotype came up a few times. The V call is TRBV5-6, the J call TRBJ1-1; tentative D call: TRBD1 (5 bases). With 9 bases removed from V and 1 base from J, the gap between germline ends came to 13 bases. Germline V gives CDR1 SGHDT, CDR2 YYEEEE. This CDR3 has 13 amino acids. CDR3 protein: CATQTRGNTEAFF. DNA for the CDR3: TGTGCCACCCAGACAAGGGGGAACACTGAAGCTTTCTTT.

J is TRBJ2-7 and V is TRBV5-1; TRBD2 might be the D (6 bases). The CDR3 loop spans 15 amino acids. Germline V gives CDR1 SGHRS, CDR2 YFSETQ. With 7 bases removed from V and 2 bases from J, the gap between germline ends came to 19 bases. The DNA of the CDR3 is TGCGCCAGCCGCCTGCTAGGGACTCCTACCTACGAGCAGTACTTC. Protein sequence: CASRLLGTPTYEQYF.

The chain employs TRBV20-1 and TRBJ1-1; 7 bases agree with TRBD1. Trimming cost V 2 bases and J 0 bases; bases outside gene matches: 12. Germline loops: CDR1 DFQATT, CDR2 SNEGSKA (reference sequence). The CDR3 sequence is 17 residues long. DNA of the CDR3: TGCAGTGCTAGACACATTTCCGGGACAGTCATGAACACTGAAGCTTTCTTT. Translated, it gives CSARHISGTVMNTEAFF.

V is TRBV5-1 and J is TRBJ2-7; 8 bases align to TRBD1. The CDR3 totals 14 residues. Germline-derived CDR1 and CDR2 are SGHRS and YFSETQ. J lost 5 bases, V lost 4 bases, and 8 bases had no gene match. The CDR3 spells CASSGGDRGDEQYF. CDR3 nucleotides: TGCGCCAGCAGCGGGGGAGACAGGGGAGACGAGCAGTACTTC.

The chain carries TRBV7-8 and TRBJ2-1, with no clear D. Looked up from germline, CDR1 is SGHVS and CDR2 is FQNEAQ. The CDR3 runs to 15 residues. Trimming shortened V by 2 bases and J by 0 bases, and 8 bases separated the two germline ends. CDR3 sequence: CASSLFGFSYNEQFF. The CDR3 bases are TGTGCCAGCAGCTTATTCGGTTTCTCCTACAATGAGCAGTTCTTC.

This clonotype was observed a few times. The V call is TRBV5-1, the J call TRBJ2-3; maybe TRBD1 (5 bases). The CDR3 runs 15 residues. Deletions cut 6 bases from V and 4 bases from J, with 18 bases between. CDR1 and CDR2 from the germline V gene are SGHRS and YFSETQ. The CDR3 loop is CASKVRDNLADTQYF. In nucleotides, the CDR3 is TGCGCCAGCAAGGTCAGGGATAATTTGGCAGATACGCAGTATTTT.

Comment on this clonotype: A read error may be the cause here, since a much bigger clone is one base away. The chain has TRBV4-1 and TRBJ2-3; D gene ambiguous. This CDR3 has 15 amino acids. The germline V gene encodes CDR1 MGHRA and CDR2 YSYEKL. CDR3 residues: CASNQGSNWRDTQYF. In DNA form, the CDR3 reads TGCGCCAGCAACCAAGGTAGCAATTGGAGAGATACGCAGTATTTT.

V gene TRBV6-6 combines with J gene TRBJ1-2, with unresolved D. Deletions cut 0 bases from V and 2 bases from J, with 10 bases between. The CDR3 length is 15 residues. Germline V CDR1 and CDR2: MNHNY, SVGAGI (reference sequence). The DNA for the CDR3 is TGTGCCAGCAGTTACTCGATCGGAGGGAACTATGGCTACACCTTC. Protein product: CASSYSIGGNYGYTF.

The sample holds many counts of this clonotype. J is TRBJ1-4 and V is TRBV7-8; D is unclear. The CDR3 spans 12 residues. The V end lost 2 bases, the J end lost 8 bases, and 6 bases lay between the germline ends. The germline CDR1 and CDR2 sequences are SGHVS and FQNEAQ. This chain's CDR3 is CASSLNPEKLFF. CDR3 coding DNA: TGTGCCAGCAGCTTAAACCCGGAAAAACTGTTTTTT.